This T cell receptor (beta chain) was sequenced in a study of cytomegalovirus exposure and HLA in healthy donors. Every donor was a healthy person donating bone marrow. On this clone: Its target is not known.

Germline loops: CDR1 SGHTA, CDR2 FQGNSA. The CDR3 length is 14 residues. Losses at the gene ends were 0 bases for V and 4 bases for J; bases not matched to a gene: 2. General observations from the study: The likely explanation for a cluster of highly shared sequence variants was sequencing artifact. In a later analysis, TCR association rates varied by HLA locus: DRB1 most, HLA-C fewest.

Use of 60 Vbeta and 13 Jbeta primers characterized the PCR. The assay was immunoSEQ multiplex PCR, and TCRdb's table has in-frame clones only and misses some. This table has roughly 63,000 clones, over 60% appearing once. The sequencing sample was made of PBMCs. The clonotype was recovered from a man between 50 and 59 years old in good health and CMV-seropositive. The chain carries TRBV7-2 and TRBJ1-2, with 7 bases matching TRBD1. CDR3 DNA: TGTGCCAGCAGCTTAGCGACAGGGTCCTATGGCTACACCTTC. Translation: CASSLATGSYGYTF. The complete variable domain, with remaining parts taken from reference TRBV7-2 and TRBJ1-2, reads GAGVSQSPSNKVTEKGKDVELRCDPISGHTALYWYRQSLGQGLEFLIYFQGNSAPDKSGLPSDRFSAERTGGSVSTLTIQRTQQEDSAVYLCASSLATGSYGYTFGSGTRLTVV.